A single sample gave rise to the 12 T cell receptor beta chains below, sequenced in a study of blood T cell repertoires in COVID-19. The protocol was immunoSEQ multiplex PCR, while the TCRdb copy is restricted to in-frame clones and leaves out a portion. The sample comprises about 200,000 clones, just under 85% of which are singletons, and 7.6% rests with the top ten. Sequencing input: peripheral blood. The receptors originated from a woman in her forties or fifties with active or convalescent COVID-19.

The V gene is TRBV7-2, the J gene TRBJ1-5; 9 bases fit TRBD1. The length of the CDR3 is 15 residues. V gave up 5 bases and J gave up 1 base; unmatched junction bases: 3. The germline CDR1 and CDR2 sequences are SGHTA and FQGNSA. The CDR3 loop reads CASSVDRGSNQPQHF. The CDR3 bases are TGTGCCAGCAGCGTGGACAGGGGAAGCAATCAGCCCCAGCATTTT.

The V gene is TRBV6-5, the J gene TRBJ1-2, with D possibly being TRBD1 (6 bases). The CDR3 has 12 residues. The ends were cut back, 2 bases at V and 8 bases at J, with 9 bases in the middle. In germline, CDR1 is MNHEY, CDR2 SVGAGI. CDR3 sequence (DNA): TGTGCCAGCAGTTACGGGGGCAGGGGCTACACCTTC. The encoded protein is CASSYGGRGYTF.

The gene calls are TRBV5-6 and TRBJ1-1, with 9 bases fitting TRBD1. CDR1 SGHDT and CDR2 YYEEEE come from the germline V gene. Germline trimming cut 4 bases from V and 1 base from J; bases unmatched to any gene: 11. CDR3 length: 17 residues. The CDR3 loop is CASSPETGGLSNTEAFF. Written as DNA, the CDR3 is TGTGCCAGCAGCCCTGAAACAGGGGGCTTGTCGAACACTGAAGCTTTCTTT.

This chain uses TRBV20-1 with TRBJ1-1, with D perhaps matching TRBD1 (6 bases). Deletions cut 3 bases from V and 0 bases from J, with 14 bases between. CDR3 size: 15 residues. Germline CDR1 reads DFQATT; CDR2 reads SNEGSKA (reference sequence). This chain's CDR3 is CSASVTGRVNTEAFF. CDR3 coding DNA: TGCAGTGCTAGTGTAACAGGGAGAGTGAACACTGAAGCTTTCTTT.

The chain is built from TRBV14 and TRBJ1-2; the D gene is possibly TRBD1 (5 bases). The germline CDR1 and CDR2 sequences are SGHDN and FVKESK. Trimming stripped 4 bases from V and 2 bases from J, with 11 bases between. There are 14 residues in the CDR3. CDR3 nucleotides: TGTGCCAGCAGCCCCCGCTCAGGGAACTATGGCTACACCTTC. It codes for CASSPRSGNYGYTF. Looking up the rest from reference TRBV14 and TRBJ1-2 gives the full variable domain: EAGVTQFPSHSVIEKGQTVTLRCDPISGHDNLYWYRRVMGKEIKFLLHFVKESKQDESGMPNNRFLAERTGGTYSTLKVQPAELEDSGVYFCASSPRSGNYGYTFGSGTRLTVV.

This clone was detected only once. The chain recombines TRBV2 with TRBJ1-2; 9 bases match TRBD1. The J segment lost 5 bases and the V segment lost 6 bases, leaving 4 bases of the junction unmatched. CDR1 is SNHLY and CDR2 is FYNNEI in the germline V gene. The CDR3 totals 13 residues. The CDR3 bases are TGTGCCAGCAGCCTCGGACAGGGGTATGGCTACACCTTC. Amino acid sequence: CASSLGQGYGYTF.

The chain couples TRBV9 to TRBJ2-7, with no clear D. Germline V lookup: CDR1 SGDLS, CDR2 YYNGEE. The V end lost 0 bases, the J end lost 3 bases, and 4 bases lay between the germline ends. This CDR3 has 12 amino acids. CDR3 loop: CASSVDGYEQYF. The CDR3 nucleotides are TGTGCCAGCAGCGTAGACGGCTACGAGCAGTACTTC.

There are a few counts of this clone. The gene calls are TRBV2 and TRBJ1-5, with 7 bases identical to TRBD1. V lost 5 bases to trimming and J lost 7 bases; unmatched junction nucleotides: 8. The CDR3 has 14 amino acids. CDR1 SNHLY and CDR2 FYNNEI come from the germline V gene. CDR3 sequence reads: CASSSGQVTQPQHF. CDR3 DNA sequence: TGTGCCAGCAGTTCTGGACAGGTAACACAGCCCCAGCATTTT. The full variable domain, in which reference TRBV2 and TRBJ1-5 provide the parts outside the CDR3, is EPEVTQTPSHQVTQMGQEVILRCVPISNHLYFYWYRQILGQKVEFLVSFYNNEISEKSEIFDDQFSVERPDGSNFTLKIRSTKLEDSAMYFCASSSGQVTQPQHFGDGTRLSIL.

A single count supports this clone. This chain uses TRBV14 with TRBJ1-6; the D is unclear. Trimming took off 1 base at V and 7 bases at J, with 5 bases between the two ends. The CDR3 has 13 residues. Germline CDR1 SGHDN, CDR2 FVKESK. CDR3 region: CASSQGQNSPLHF. The DNA for the CDR3 is TGTGCCAGCAGCCAAGGGCAGAATTCACCCCTCCACTTT.

The chain recombines TRBV27 with TRBJ2-5, with 10 nucleotides matching TRBD2. The CDR3 runs 14 residues. With V trimmed by 6 bases and J by 3 bases, 4 bases remained unmatched. CDR1 and CDR2 from the germline V gene are MNHEY and SMNVEV (reference sequence). The CDR3 reads CASSLLAGKETQYF. The CDR3 DNA follows: TGTGCCAGCAGCTTACTAGCGGGAAAAGAGACCCAGTACTTC.

The chain uses TRBV10-3 and TRBJ2-2; 9 bases align to TRBD1. V lost 6 bases to trimming and J lost 2 bases; unmatched junction nucleotides: 4. The germline V gene encodes CDR1 ENHRY and CDR2 SYGVKD. CDR3 length equals 15 residues. The CDR3 DNA follows: TGTGCCATCAGGGGGGACAGGGCAAACACCGGGGAGCTGTTTTTT. This gives the protein CAIRGDRANTGELFF.

V and J are TRBV2 and TRBJ1-1; 9 bases agree with TRBD1. The V gene's germline CDR1 is SNHLY and CDR2 FYNNEI. V lost 6 bases, J lost 5 bases, and 7 bases stayed unmatched. CDR3 length: 14 amino acids. In DNA form, the CDR3 reads TGTGCCAGCAGCACAGGGGGCGTACGGACTGAAGCTTTCTTT. This encodes CASSTGGVRTEAFF.